This T cell receptor beta chain was identified in a study of OX40 agonist ivuxolimab in advanced cancers. Germline assignment: CDR1 LGHNA and CDR2 YSLEER. There are 15 residues in the CDR3. Measured with immunoSEQ multiplex PCR; TCRdb has only the in-frame clones, and not every one. Seen here are around 84,000 clones, around 92% observed once, and the top ten hold 0.5% to 0.55%. This TCR derives from an adult with an advanced solid tumor such as melanoma, head and neck, liver or kidney cancer. This rearrangement joins TRBV4-3 to TRBJ2-5; 10 nucleotides agree with TRBD2. The last part of the DNA fits TRBJ2-7 better; the J call may be wrong. This specimen was CD4+ or CD8+ T cells sorted from blood, taken in a trial of the OX40 agonist ivuxolimab. The CDR3, as DNA: TGCGCCAGCAGCCACCTAGCGGGAGCCCCCTACGAGCAGTACTTC. Its protein product is CASSHLAGAPYEQYF.